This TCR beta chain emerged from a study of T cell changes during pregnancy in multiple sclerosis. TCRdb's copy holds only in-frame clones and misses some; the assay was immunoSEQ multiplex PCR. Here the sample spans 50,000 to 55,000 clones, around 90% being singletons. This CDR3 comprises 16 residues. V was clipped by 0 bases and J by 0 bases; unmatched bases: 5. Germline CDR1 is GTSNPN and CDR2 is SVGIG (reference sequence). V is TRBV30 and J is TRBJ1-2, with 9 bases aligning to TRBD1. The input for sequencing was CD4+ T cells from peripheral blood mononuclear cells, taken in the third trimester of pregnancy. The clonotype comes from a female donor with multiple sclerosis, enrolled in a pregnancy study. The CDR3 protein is CAWSVRGTGSNYGYTF. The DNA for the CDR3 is TGTGCCTGGAGTGTACGCGGGACAGGGTCTAACTATGGCTACACCTTC. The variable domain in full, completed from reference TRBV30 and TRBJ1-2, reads SQTIHQWPATLVQPVGSPLSLECTVEGTSNPNLYWYRQAAGRGLQLLFYSVGIGQISSEVPQNLSASRPQDRQFILSSKKLLLSDSGFYLCAWSVRGTGSNYGYTFGSGTRLTVV.